This T cell receptor beta chain was observed in a study of blood T cell repertoires in COVID-19. Whole-study context: Specimens from acute and convalescent COVID-19 originated in the United States, Italy and Spain. From T cells, B-cell-depleted T cells, or PBMCs came the material, which was cDNA or gDNA.

CDR3 size: 13 residues. V lost 7 bases to trimming and J lost 7 bases, with 16 bases between them. CDR1 SQVTM and CDR2 ANQGSEA come from the germline V gene. This clone was detected a few times. Per the original methods: From reference gene primer amplification, estimates of nucleated cell counts were derived. Only in-frame clones appear in the TCRdb table, and some are missing; sequencing was by immunoSEQ multiplex PCR. That table supplies the V and J calls and clone size; D and trimming were determined from the DNA. The sample records 25,000 to 30,000 clones, around 90% being singletons. The chain is built from TRBV29-1 and TRBJ1-4; TRBD1 might be the D (5 bases). Specimen: peripheral blood. This TCR was recovered from a human donor in a cohort sampled during active COVID-19. CDR3 coding DNA: TGCAGCGCTGGGGGGTTAGGGAGTGAAAAACTGTTTTTT. It codes for CSAGGLGSEKLFF. The complete variable domain, with remaining parts taken from reference TRBV29-1 and TRBJ1-4, reads SAVISQKPSRDICQRGTSLTIQCQVDSQVTMMFWYRQQPGQSLTLIATANQGSEATYESGFVIDKFPISRPNLTFSTLTVSNMSPEDSSIYLCSAGGLGSEKLFFGSGTQLSVL.